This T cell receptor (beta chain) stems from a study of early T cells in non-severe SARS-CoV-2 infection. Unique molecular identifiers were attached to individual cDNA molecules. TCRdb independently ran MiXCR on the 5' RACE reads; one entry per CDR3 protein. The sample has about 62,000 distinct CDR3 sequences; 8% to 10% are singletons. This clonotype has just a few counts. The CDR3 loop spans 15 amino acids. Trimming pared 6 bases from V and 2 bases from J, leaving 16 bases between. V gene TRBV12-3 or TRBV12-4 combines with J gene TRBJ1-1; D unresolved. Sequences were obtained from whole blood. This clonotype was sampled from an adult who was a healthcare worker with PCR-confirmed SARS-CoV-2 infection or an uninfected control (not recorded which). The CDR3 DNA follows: TGTGCCAGCAGACTATCGCCCGGGGTCAACACTGAAGCTTTCTTT. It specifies CASRLSPGVNTEAFF.